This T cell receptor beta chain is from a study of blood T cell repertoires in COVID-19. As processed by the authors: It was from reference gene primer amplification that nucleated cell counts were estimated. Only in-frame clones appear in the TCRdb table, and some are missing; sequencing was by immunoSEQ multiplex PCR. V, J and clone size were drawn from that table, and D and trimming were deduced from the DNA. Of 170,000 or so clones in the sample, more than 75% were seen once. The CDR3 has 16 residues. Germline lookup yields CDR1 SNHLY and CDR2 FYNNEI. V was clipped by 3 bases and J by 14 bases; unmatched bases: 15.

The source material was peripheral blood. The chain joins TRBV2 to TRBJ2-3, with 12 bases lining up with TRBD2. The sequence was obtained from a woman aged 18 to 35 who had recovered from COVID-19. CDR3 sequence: CASSDVTSGSKGWGYF. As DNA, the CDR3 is TGTGCCAGCAGTGACGTGACTAGCGGGAGTAAAGGCTGGGGGTATTTT.